The clone carrying this T cell receptor (beta chain) has only a few counts. Its antigen is not known. Only in-frame clones appear in the TCRdb table, and some are missing; sequencing was by immunoSEQ multiplex PCR. Of 1,200 to 1,500 clones in the sample, less than 30% are singletons; the top ten hold under 20%. V was clipped by 10 bases and J by 0 bases, with 12 bases between them. CDR1 and CDR2 from the germline V gene are MNHGY and SAAAGT. The CDR3 has 13 residues. The data were taken from a study of T cells in localized non-small cell lung cancer. Whole-study results and caveats: There were a median roughly 59 of the top 100 tumor clones appearing in adjacent lung.

The chain is built from TRBV6-8 and TRBJ1-1; possibly TRBD1 for D (6 bases). Material: normal lung tissue next to the tumor, obtained before any cancer treatment. The TCR originated in a woman aged 35 to 70 with stage I squamous cell lung carcinoma. CDR3 coding DNA: TGTGCCATAAAGGGGGGGATGAACACTGAAGCTTTCTTT. It translates to CAIKGGMNTEAFF.